These T cell receptor beta chains were read from a single sample in a study of CD8 T cells in Susac syndrome. MiXCR, run by TCRdb on the immunoSEQ multiplex PCR reads, gives a single entry per CDR3 protein. The sample yields tens of thousands of distinct CDR3 sequences, 93% seen once. The material sequenced was CD8+ T cells from PBMCs. Receptors originate from a human donor with multiple sclerosis. Both conserved end residues are part of each CDR3. The D gene is left open where the match is weak.

V	D	J	DNA	CDR3
TRBV27	TRBD2	TRBJ2-1	TGTGCCAGCAGTCCAGGGACTAGCGGGAGCTACAATGAGCAGTTCTTC	CASSPGTSGSYNEQFF
TRBV28	.	TRBJ1-1	TGTGCCAGCAGCCGAGGACCGTATCGGGCCGAGGGCAATGAAGCTTTCTTT	CASSRGPYRAEGNEAFF
TRBV20-1	TRBD2	TRBJ2-1	TGCAGTGCTAGAGGGGATCATAGGCGGGGGGGCCATTGGAATGAGCAGTTCTTC	CSARGDHRRGGHWNEQFF
TRBV7-3	TRBD1	TRBJ2-1	TGTGCCAGCAGCTTGGATGGCGGACAGGGGAATGAGCAGTTCTTC	CASSLDGGQGNEQFF
TRBV5-1	.	TRBJ2-7	TGCGCCAGCAGCCCCGGGGCCTCGGGTTCCTACGAGCAGTACTTC	CASSPGASGSYEQYF
TRBV6-2/TRBV6-3	.	TRBJ2-5	TGTGCCAGCAGCTTCGGGGGGACCCAGTACTTC	CASSFGGTQYF
TRBV14	.	TRBJ2-5	TGTGCCAGCAGCCAAGAAGGGCCCGGGACACGGGTTCAAGAGACCCAGTACTTC	CASSQEGPGTRVQETQYF
TRBV11-2	.	TRBJ1-2	TGTGCCAGCAGCTTAGACTTAGATGGTAGTACCTTC	CASSLDLDGSTF
TRBV28	.	TRBJ2-7	TGTGCCAGCAGTTTAGCACGCGAGCAGTACTTC	CASSLAREQYF
TRBV4-1	TRBD1	TRBJ1-2	TGCGCCAGCAGCCAAGAGGGGCCAGCCACAGGGGGCGGGAGCTATGGCTACACCTTC	CASSQEGPATGGGSYGYTF